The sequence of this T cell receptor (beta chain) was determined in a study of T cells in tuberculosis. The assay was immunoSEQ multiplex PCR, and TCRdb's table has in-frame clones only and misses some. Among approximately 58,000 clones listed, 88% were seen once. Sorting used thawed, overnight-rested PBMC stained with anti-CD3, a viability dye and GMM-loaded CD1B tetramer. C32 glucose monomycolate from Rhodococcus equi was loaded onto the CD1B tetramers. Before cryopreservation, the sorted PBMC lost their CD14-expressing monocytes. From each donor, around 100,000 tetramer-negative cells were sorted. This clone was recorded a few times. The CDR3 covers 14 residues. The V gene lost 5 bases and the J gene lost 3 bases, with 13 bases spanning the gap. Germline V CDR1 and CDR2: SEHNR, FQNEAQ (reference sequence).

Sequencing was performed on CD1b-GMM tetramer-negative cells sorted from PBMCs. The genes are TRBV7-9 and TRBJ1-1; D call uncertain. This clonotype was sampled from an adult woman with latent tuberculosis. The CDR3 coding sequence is TGTGCCAGCAGCACCAAGGGAGTTGACACTGAAGCTTTCTTT. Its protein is CASSTKGVDTEAFF.